Listed below are T cell receptor beta chains from one sample, sequenced in a study of T-cell memory formation after mild COVID-19. TCRdb itself ran the 5' RACE reads through MiXCR, one entry per CDR3 protein. The profile shows around 250,000 distinct CDR3 sequences, about 16% of them singletons. Input material: PBMCs or a T cell subset sorted from them (not recorded which). Receptors were obtained from an adult woman who had mild COVID-19 (a few samples of this study predate the infection). Cell type and time point are not known. Both conserved end residues are part of each CDR3. Fields, in order: V gene, clone size, J gene, D gene, CDR3 protein, CDR3 DNA. D genes are given only for firm matches. Clone size is stated in some rows and not others, as once, few, many or a class when expanded.

>TRBV12-3/TRBV12-4|few|TRBJ2-5|NA
CASRGGALGTQYF
TGTGCCAGCAGGGGGGGCGCCTTAGGGACCCAGTACTTC
>TRBV6-6|few|TRBJ2-7|NA
CASSYAQVSSYEQYF
TGTGCCAGCAGTTACGCCCAGGTTAGCTCCTACGAGCAGTACTTC
>TRBV2|many|TRBJ2-1|TRBD2
CASSVKAVGLVRHEQFF
TGTGCCAGCAGTGTTAAAGCTGTGGGACTAGTAAGGCATGAGCAGTTCTTC
>TRBV5-1|NA|TRBJ2-1|TRBD1
CASSWGQGKQFF
TGCGCCAGCAGCTGGGGACAGGGGAAGCAGTTCTTC
>TRBV2|NA|TRBJ2-3|NA
CASSDEGTDTQYF
TGTGCCAGCAGTGATGAAGGCACAGATACGCAGTATTTT
>TRBV6-6|NA|TRBJ1-6|NA
CASSDRRDNSPLHF
TGTGCCAGCAGCGACCGACGGGATAATTCACCCCTCCACTTT
>TRBV7-3|NA|TRBJ1-1|TRBD1
CASSLYAATGAGVNTEAFF
TGTGCCAGCAGCCTCTACGCGGCGACAGGGGCAGGGGTGAACACTGAAGCTTTCTTT
>TRBV12-3/TRBV12-4|few|TRBJ1-4|TRBD1
CASSERTGSANEKLFF
TGTGCCAGCAGTGAACGGACAGGGTCAGCTAATGAAAAACTGTTTTTT
>TRBV7-2|NA|TRBJ2-7|TRBD2
CASSLVAGGPEQYF
TGTGCCAGCAGCTTAGTAGCGGGAGGGCCCGAGCAGTACTTC
>TRBV24-1|NA|TRBJ2-1|NA
CATSDPSKGSEQFF
TGTGCCACCAGTGATCCGTCAAAAGGGTCTGAGCAGTTCTTC
>TRBV20-1|few|TRBJ2-3|TRBD2
CSAPLAGVTDTQYF
TGCAGTGCTCCCCTAGCGGGAGTCACAGATACGCAGTATTTT
>TRBV9|few|TRBJ1-6|NA
CASSLRGSLSNSPLHF
TGTGCCAGCAGCCTCCGTGGGTCTCTGAGTAATTCACCCCTCCACTTT
>TRBV6-1|few|TRBJ1-2|NA
CASGRTVTNYGYTF
TGTGCCAGCGGTCGGACAGTTACTAACTATGGCTACACCTTC
>TRBV7-2|once|TRBJ1-3|NA
CASSLGQFSGNTIYF
TGTGCCAGCAGCTTGGGACAATTCTCTGGAAACACCATATATTTT
>TRBV12-3/TRBV12-4|few|TRBJ2-1|TRBD2
CASSSPLAGGRLF
TGTGCCAGCAGTTCGCCCCTAGCGGGAGGCAGGCTCTTC
>TRBV11-1|few|TRBJ2-4|NA
CASSSGGLGKAKNIQYF
TGTGCCAGCAGCTCAGGGGGGCTCGGAAAAGCCAAAAACATTCAGTACTTC
>TRBV6-6|NA|TRBJ1-1|NA
CASSYSVNTEAFF
TGTGCCAGCAGTTACTCGGTGAACACTGAAGCTTTCTTT
>TRBV6-5|NA|TRBJ1-3|NA
CASSYGAGGVSGNTIYF
TGTGCCAGCAGTTACGGGGCAGGTGGAGTCTCTGGAAACACCATATATTTT
>TRBV12-3/TRBV12-4|NA|TRBJ2-3|TRBD2
CASSPKGLAGGTDTQYF
TGTGCCAGCAGCCCCAAAGGACTAGCGGGGGGCACAGATACGCAGTATTTT
>TRBV11-2|NA|TRBJ2-1|NA
CASSFKRGLSSYNEQFF
TGTGCCAGCAGTTTCAAACGCGGGCTGAGCTCCTACAATGAGCAGTTCTTC
>TRBV27|NA|TRBJ1-2|TRBD1
CASSLSLAGGRSGYTF
TGTGCCAGCAGTTTATCGTTAGCAGGGGGCCGTAGTGGCTACACCTTC
>TRBV5-6|many|TRBJ1-5|TRBD1
CASSLGQTSNQPQHF
TGTGCCAGCAGCCTGGGACAGACGAGCAATCAGCCCCAGCATTTT
>TRBV5-5|NA|TRBJ2-7|NA
CASSSTLVEQYF
TGTGCCAGCAGCTCCACCTTGGTGGAACAGTACTTC
>TRBV25-1|NA|TRBJ1-5|NA
CASSEWGGQPQHF
TGTGCCAGCAGTGAATGGGGTGGTCAGCCCCAGCATTTT
>TRBV6-5|NA|TRBJ1-1|NA
CASSGWNTEAFF
TGTGCCAGCAGTGGGTGGAACACTGAAGCTTTCTTT
>TRBV5-6|few|TRBJ2-3|TRBD2
CASNKRTSGADTQYF
TGTGCCAGCAACAAGAGGACTAGCGGAGCAGATACGCAGTATTTT
>TRBV4-1|NA|TRBJ2-1|NA
CASRHLGRLVNEQFF
TGCGCCAGCAGACACCTCGGACGTCTGGTCAATGAGCAGTTCTTC
>TRBV16|NA|TRBJ1-2|NA
CASSEGGRTGIYGYTF
TGTGCCAGCAGCGAGGGAGGCAGGACGGGGATCTATGGCTACACCTTC
>TRBV12-3/TRBV12-4|NA|TRBJ2-7|TRBD1
CASSSMGQVRYEQYF
TGTGCCAGCAGTTCCATGGGACAGGTTCGCTACGAGCAGTACTTC
>TRBV7-6|NA|TRBJ2-2|NA
CASSFTGPGELFF
TGTGCCAGCAGCTTCACAGGGCCCGGGGAGCTGTTTTTT
>TRBV5-1|NA|TRBJ2-7|TRBD1
CASGRTGAYEQYF
TGCGCCAGCGGAAGGACAGGGGCATACGAGCAGTACTTC
>TRBV20-1|few|TRBJ2-7|NA
CSARDLSRSYEQYF
TGCAGTGCTAGAGACCTAAGCAGGTCCTACGAGCAGTACTTC
>TRBV9|NA|TRBJ2-2|NA
CASRRGAGGELFF
TGTGCCAGCCGGAGGGGGGCCGGCGGGGAGCTGTTTTTT